This record covers a single T cell receptor (beta chain). Under the authors' procedure: The authors estimated nucleated cell counts from reference gene primer amplification. Some clones are missing from TCRdb's copy, which holds only in-frame ones; the method was immunoSEQ multiplex PCR. V, J and clone size are taken as reported in that table, and D and trimming were inferred from the DNA itself. The sample contains 150,000 to 200,000 clones, about 88% of which appear only once. This CDR3 region has 15 residues. V was clipped by 4 bases and J by 5 bases, with 17 bases between them. Germline CDR1 reads MDHEN; CDR2 reads SYDVKM. The sample originates from a study of blood T cell repertoires in COVID-19. Looking at the study overall: The United States, Italy and Spain were the sources of the acute and convalescent COVID-19 samples. T cells, B-cell-depleted T cells, or PBMCs supplied cDNA or gDNA.

This chain joins TRBV28 and TRBJ2-5; maybe TRBD2 (6 bases). The receptor was isolated from a woman in her 30s with active or convalescent COVID-19. The material sequenced was peripheral blood. Written as DNA, the CDR3 is TGTGCCAGCAGTTATACTAGCCCCTCCCGGGAGACCCAGTACTTC. Translated, it gives CASSYTSPSRETQYF.